This T cell receptor (beta chain) was observed in a study of cytomegalovirus exposure and HLA in healthy donors. Study results and limitations: Some TCR beta chains (roughly 150 of them) were listed as cytomegalovirus-associated. In a later analysis, an Asian-associated ancestry cluster reportedly showed fewer N-insertions than the roughly 730-donor mean. Sequencing depth roughly uniform across donors was assumed in presence/absence analyses. As a later analysis showed, a missense DCLRE1C variant was linked to trimming of TCR beta V- and J-genes.

Concerning this clone: Its antigen is still unknown.

V was cut by 6 bases and J by 0 bases, with 14 bases left in between. The CDR3 sequence is 15 residues long. Germline CDR1 and CDR2: MRHNA and SNTAGT. The PCR had 60 Vbeta and 13 Jbeta primers. Profiled with immunoSEQ multiplex PCR; TCRdb holds only in-frame clones, not every one. The sample records about 250,000 clones, over 90% being singletons. This receptor was taken from a girl aged 2 to 9 in good health and CMV-seronegative. Sequenced input: PBMCs. The chain carries TRBV6-4 and TRBJ1-2; D possibly corresponds to TRBD1 (6 bases). The CDR3 region has the DNA TGTGCCAGCAGCGCCGGGACACACACTAACTATGGCTACACCTTC. Residues: CASSAGTHTNYGYTF.